This T cell receptor (beta chain) stems from a study of T cells in Graves' hyperthyroidism and ophthalmopathy (dated by TCRdb to about 2019). For the wider study: Peripheral blood was sampled at the time of initial diagnosis, prior to any treatment. To identify TCR V-J signatures that set the groups apart, the researchers used a discovery cohort of more than 95 patients, made up of about 44 with Graves' ophthalmopathy and 57 with stable Graves' hyperthyroidism. Prospective prediction of ophthalmopathy was tested in an independent validation cohort consisting of 18 to 20 hyperthyroidism patients and around 16 patients who later progressed to ophthalmopathy. The approximately 98 discovery patients were randomly divided into training and test sets at a 7:3 ratio. Thyroid tissue and blood T-cell repertoires from roughly 6 Graves' hyperthyroidism patients were also compared in the study. Once sampling was done, hyperthyroidism patients were given methimazole at a starting dose of 30 mg daily, whereas ophthalmopathy patients were given high-dose intravenous methylprednisolone. According to the paper, TCR Vbeta CDR3 sequencing was carried out on some 130 peripheral blood samples, which came from more than 40 ophthalmopathy, around 75 hyperthyroidism and roughly 17 progressor patients.

TCR beta CDR3 regions were amplified from RNA transcripts. A first-round RT-PCR of the TCR CDR3 used the HTBI primer set with the Qiagen OneStep RT-PCR kit. The libraries were constructed in a second round of multiplex PCR and then size-selected and purified. Libraries were sequenced paired-end with 100 bp reads on an Illumina HiSeq2000. For the original study's pipeline: SOAPnuke was used to process the raw data, removing reads that contained adapters or uncalled bases, had a mean Phred below 15, or lacked an exact match to the constant primer or identifier. COPE v1.2.5 was used to merge high-quality paired reads, and clonotypes were defined as unique nucleotide sequences. MiTCR v1.1 was used to align the clonotypes against IMGT TRBV, TRBD and TRBJ reference segments. The analysis was restricted to V-J combinations with a frequency above 0.0001, which together covered 98% to 99.2% of the repertoires. A TCS score was defined as the ratio of F50 (clonal expansion) to E x V (chaos), with BLOSUM62-based TCRdist applied between CDR3 peptides within each V-J. Welch's t-statistics and random forest reduced 500 to 550 V-J features to 10 to 15, which were used in a naive Bayes classifier (R e1071). The public reads were run again by TCRdb, first through fastp at Q25 and then through MiXCR, and only productive beta chains were kept. CDR3 protein sequences are deduplicated, and each keeps its most common genes and DNA. Here the V and J calls rest on TCRdb's processing, not on the authors' analysis. The sample table holds 350,000 or so distinct CDR3 sequences, of which 21% were seen once. Around 45% of the sample goes to the ten largest clones.

A patient counted as having stable Graves' hyperthyroidism if no progression to ophthalmopathy occurred over 18 months of follow-up. The hyperthyroidism patients were between 18 and 65 years old and newly diagnosed, with a disease duration of less than 2 months. Any patient with an uncontrolled infection, another autoimmune disease, pregnancy or lactation was excluded. Diagnoses were based on clinical symptoms, serum thyroxine and TRAb, thyroid ultrasound and orbital computed tomography. PBMCs were isolated from 10 ml of fresh peripheral blood by Ficoll-Paque density gradient centrifugation. Total RNA was extracted with Trizol reagent, and quality was checked on an Agilent 2100 Bioanalyzer. In regard to this clonotype: No antigen is known for it. No much larger clone exists at a distance of one base, and base qualities are not known.

The CDR3 has 13 amino acids, counting the end cysteine and phenylalanine. Of all the DNA, just the CDR3 is kept, 39 bases in frame from base 1. The germline V gene encodes CDR1 SGHRS and CDR2 YFSETQ. The junction shows trimming of 1 base on V and 7 bases on J, plus 12 bases between the germline ends. What the study reported, not specific to this receptor: No statistical method was used to set the sample size in advance, and investigators knew the group allocation. In validation, the model predicted progression to ophthalmopathy a median of roughly 6.1 months before onset, with over 60% sensitivity and about 72% specificity. Ophthalmopathy was separated from stable hyperthyroidism by a 13 V-J signature model, with about 88% sensitivity and roughly 81% specificity obtained in cross-validation and 80%/75% obtained in testing. Blood samples also contained most of the expanded thyroid clonotypes (frequency above 0.001), which suggests that blood repertoires may reflect thyroid immune responses.

The chain was built from TRBV5-1 and TRBJ2-7; confidence is insufficient to name the D gene. This clonotype was obtained from a woman between 50 and 59 years old with Graves' hyperthyroidism. Sample: blood. This receptor carries the CDR3 CASSLTELGEQYF. The sequenced DNA: TGCGCCAGCAGCTTGACCGAACTGGGGGAGCAGTACTTC.